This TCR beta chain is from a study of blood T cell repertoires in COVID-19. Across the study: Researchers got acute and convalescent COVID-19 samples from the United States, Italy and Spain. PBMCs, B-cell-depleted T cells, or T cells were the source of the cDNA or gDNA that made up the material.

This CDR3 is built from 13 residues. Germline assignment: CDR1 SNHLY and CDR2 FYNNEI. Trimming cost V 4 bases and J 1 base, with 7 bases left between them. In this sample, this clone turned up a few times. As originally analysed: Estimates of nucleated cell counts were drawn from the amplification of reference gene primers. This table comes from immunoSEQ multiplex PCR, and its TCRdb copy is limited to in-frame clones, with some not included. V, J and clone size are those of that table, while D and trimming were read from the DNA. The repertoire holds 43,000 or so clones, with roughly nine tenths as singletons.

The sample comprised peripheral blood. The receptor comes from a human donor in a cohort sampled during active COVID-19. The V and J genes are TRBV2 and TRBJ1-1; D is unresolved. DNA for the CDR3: TGTGCCAGCAGTGGTCGGTCGAACACTGAAGCTTTCTTT. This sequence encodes CASSGRSNTEAFF.